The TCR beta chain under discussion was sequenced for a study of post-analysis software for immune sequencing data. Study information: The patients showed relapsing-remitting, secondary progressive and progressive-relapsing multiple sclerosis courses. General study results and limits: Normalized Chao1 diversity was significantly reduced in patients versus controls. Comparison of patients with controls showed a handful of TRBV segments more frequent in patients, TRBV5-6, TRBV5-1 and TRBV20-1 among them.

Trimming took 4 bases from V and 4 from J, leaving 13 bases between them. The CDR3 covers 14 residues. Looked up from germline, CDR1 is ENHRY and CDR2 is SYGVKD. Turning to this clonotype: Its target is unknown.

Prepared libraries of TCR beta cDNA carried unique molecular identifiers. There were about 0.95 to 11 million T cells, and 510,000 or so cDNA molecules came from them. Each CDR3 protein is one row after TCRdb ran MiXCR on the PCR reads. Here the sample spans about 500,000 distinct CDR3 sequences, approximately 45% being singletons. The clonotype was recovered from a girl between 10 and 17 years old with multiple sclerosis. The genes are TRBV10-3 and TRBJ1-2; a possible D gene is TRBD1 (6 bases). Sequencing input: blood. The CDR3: CAISGTAGSYGYTF. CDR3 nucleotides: TGTGCCATCAGTGGGACAGCCGGATCCTATGGCTACACCTTC.